Sequencing of this T cell receptor beta chain was carried out in a study of blood T cell repertoires in COVID-19. At the level of the study: The United States, Italy and Spain supplied acute and convalescent COVID-19 samples. T cells, B-cell-depleted T cells, or PBMCs provided the cDNA or gDNA that served as material.

Produced via immunoSEQ multiplex PCR; TCRdb's table is partial and in-frame only. The sample holds 110,000 or so clones; less than 85% are singletons and the top ten take about 13%. The CDR3 totals 15 residues. Germline V gene data show CDR1 as MDHEN and CDR2 as SYDVKM. The V end was cut by 5 bases, the J end by 0 bases, with 12 bases between. Sequenced: peripheral blood. V gene TRBV28 combines with J gene TRBJ2-3; a possible D gene is TRBD2 (5 bases). The sequence was obtained from a human donor in a cohort sampled during active COVID-19. In nucleotides, the CDR3 is TGTGCCAGCAGTCAGAGGGTCTCAAGCACAGATACGCAGTATTTT. The encoded protein is CASSQRVSSTDTQYF.